These 2 T cell receptor beta chains came from one sample sequenced in a study of beta chain features in type 1 diabetes (dated by TCRdb to 2017 to 2018). Library construction relied on the immunoSEQ multiplex PCR assay. The entire isolated RNA was reverse transcribed using the High Capacity cDNA Reverse Transcription Kit, and thus expressed TCRB transcripts were sequenced. The clones in this table, taken by TCRdb from immuneACCESS, are in-frame only. Not every clone is retained; where verified, under half of the shortfall comes from an unresolved V gene, and the cause of the rest is unknown. This sample has 970,000 or so clones in its table, and 15% to 20% of those were observed once. The leading ten clones occupy roughly 0.025% of the sample. The sample taken for sequencing was naive CD4+ T cells from blood. In the paper's terms, the cell subset or site label means: true naive CD4+ T cells. The origin of the receptors is a young woman in good health.

This chain uses TRBV27 with TRBJ2-7; D gene unclear. With 6 bases removed from V and 7 bases from J, the gap between germline ends came to 19 bases. Germline values: CDR1 MNHEY, CDR2 SMNVEV (reference sequence). The CDR3 runs to 14 residues. CDR3 region: CASRIQPAGVEQYF. The CDR3 coding sequence is TGTGCCAGCAGAATCCAACCGGCAGGAGTTGAGCAGTACTTC.

The chain recombines TRBV2 with TRBJ1-2; 7 nucleotides agree with TRBD1. From germline, CDR1 is SNHLY and CDR2 FYNNEI. Unmatched junction bases numbered 15, after V lost 1 base and J lost 7 bases. The CDR3 consists of 17 residues. CDR3 protein: CASSEEIGDSGGSGYTF. The DNA for the CDR3 is TGTGCCAGCAGTGAAGAGATTGGGGACTCAGGGGGGAGTGGCTACACCTTC. The full variable domain, completed using reference TRBV2 and TRBJ1-2, is EPEVTQTPSHQVTQMGQEVILRCVPISNHLYFYWYRQILGQKVEFLVSFYNNEISEKSEIFDDQFSVERPDGSNFTLKIRSTKLEDSAMYFCASSEEIGDSGGSGYTFGSGTRLTVV.